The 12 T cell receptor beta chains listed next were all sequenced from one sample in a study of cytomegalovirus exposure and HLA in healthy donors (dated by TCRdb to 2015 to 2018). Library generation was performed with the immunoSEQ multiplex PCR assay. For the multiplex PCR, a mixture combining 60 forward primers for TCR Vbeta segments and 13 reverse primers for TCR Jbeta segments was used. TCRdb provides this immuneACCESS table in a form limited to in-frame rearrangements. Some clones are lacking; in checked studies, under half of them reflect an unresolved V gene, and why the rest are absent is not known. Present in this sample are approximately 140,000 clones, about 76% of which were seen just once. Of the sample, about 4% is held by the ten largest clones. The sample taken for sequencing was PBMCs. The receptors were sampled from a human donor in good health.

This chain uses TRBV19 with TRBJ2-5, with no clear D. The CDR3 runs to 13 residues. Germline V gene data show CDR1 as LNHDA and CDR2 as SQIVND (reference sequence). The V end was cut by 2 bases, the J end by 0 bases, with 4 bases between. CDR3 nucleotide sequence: TGTGCCAGTAGTATAATCGACCAAGAGACCCAGTACTTC. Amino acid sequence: CASSIIDQETQYF.

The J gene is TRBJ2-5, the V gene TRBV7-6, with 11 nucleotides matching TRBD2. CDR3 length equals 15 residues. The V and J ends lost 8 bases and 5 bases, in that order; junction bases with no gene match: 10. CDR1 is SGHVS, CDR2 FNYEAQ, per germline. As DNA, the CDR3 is TGTGCCAGCGGTCCTACTAGCGGGGGTTTGGAGACCCAGTACTTC. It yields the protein CASGPTSGGLETQYF.

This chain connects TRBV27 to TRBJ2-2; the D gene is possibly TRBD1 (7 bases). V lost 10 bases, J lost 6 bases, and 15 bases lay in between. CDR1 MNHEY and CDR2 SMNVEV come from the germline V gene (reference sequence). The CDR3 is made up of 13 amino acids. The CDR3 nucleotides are TGTGCCACCGCGGGACAGCTATCCGGGGAGCTGTTTTTT. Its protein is CATAGQLSGELFF.

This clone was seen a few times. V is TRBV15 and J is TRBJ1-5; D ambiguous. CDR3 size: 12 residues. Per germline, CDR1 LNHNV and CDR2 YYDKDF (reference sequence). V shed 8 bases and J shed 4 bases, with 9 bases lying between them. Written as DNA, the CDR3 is TGTGCCACCGGGCAGATAAATCAGCCCCAGCATTTT. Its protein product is CATGQINQPQHF.

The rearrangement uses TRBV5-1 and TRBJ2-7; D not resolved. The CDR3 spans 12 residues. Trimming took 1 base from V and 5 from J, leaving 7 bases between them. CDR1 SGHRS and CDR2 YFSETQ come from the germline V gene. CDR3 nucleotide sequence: TGCGCCAGCAGCTTGTCGGAGAACGAGCAGTACTTC. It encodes CASSLSENEQYF.

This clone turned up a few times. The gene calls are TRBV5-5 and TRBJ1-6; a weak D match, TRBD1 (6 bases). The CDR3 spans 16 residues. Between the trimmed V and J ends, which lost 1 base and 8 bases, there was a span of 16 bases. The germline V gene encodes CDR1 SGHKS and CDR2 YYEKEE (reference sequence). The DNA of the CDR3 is TGTGCCAGCAGCTTGTGGCAGGGGAGTATTGATTCACCCCTCCACTTT. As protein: CASSLWQGSIDSPLHF.

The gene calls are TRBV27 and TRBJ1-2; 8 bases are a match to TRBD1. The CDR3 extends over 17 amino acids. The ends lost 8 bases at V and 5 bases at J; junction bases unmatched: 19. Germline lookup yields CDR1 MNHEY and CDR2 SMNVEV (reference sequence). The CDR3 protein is CASGPWDRRSVGYGYTF. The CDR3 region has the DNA TGTGCCAGCGGCCCGTGGGACAGGCGGTCCGTTGGATATGGCTACACCTTC.

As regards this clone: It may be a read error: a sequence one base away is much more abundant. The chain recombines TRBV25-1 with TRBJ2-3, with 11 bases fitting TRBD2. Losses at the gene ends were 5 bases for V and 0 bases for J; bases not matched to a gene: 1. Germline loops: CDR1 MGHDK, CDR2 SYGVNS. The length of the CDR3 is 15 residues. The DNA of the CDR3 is TGTGCCAGCAGTAGGACTAGCGGGAGCACAGATACGCAGTATTTT. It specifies CASSRTSGSTDTQYF.

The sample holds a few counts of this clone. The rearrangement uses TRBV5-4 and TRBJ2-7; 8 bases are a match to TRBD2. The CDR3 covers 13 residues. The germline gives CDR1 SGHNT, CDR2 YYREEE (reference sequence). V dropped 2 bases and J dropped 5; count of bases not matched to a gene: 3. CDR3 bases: TGTGCCAGCAGCTTTGGACTAGCTAACGAGCAGTACTTC. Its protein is CASSFGLANEQYF.

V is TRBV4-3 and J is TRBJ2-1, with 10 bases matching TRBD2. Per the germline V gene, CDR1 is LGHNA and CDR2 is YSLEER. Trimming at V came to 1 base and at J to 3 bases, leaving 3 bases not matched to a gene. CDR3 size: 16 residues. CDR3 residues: CASSQVGTSDYNEQFF. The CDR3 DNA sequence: TGCGCCAGCAGCCAAGTAGGGACTAGCGACTACAATGAGCAGTTCTTC.

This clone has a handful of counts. CDR3 nucleotide sequence: TGCGCCAGCAGCTTGACTAGCGCTTACAATGAGCAGTTCTTC. It translates to CASSLTSAYNEQFF. The chain recombines TRBV5-1 with TRBJ2-1, with 7 positions matching TRBD2. CDR1 is SGHRS and CDR2 is YFSETQ in the germline V gene. The CDR3 length is 14 residues. Trimming removed 1 base from V and 4 bases from J; junction bases left unmatched: 2.

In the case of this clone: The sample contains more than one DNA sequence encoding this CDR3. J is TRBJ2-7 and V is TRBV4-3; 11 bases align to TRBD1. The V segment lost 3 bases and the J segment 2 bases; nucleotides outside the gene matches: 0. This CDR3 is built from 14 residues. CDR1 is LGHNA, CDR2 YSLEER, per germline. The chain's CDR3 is CASSQGQGAYEQYF. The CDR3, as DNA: TGCGCCAGCAGCCAGGGACAGGGGGCCTACGAGCAGTACTTC.